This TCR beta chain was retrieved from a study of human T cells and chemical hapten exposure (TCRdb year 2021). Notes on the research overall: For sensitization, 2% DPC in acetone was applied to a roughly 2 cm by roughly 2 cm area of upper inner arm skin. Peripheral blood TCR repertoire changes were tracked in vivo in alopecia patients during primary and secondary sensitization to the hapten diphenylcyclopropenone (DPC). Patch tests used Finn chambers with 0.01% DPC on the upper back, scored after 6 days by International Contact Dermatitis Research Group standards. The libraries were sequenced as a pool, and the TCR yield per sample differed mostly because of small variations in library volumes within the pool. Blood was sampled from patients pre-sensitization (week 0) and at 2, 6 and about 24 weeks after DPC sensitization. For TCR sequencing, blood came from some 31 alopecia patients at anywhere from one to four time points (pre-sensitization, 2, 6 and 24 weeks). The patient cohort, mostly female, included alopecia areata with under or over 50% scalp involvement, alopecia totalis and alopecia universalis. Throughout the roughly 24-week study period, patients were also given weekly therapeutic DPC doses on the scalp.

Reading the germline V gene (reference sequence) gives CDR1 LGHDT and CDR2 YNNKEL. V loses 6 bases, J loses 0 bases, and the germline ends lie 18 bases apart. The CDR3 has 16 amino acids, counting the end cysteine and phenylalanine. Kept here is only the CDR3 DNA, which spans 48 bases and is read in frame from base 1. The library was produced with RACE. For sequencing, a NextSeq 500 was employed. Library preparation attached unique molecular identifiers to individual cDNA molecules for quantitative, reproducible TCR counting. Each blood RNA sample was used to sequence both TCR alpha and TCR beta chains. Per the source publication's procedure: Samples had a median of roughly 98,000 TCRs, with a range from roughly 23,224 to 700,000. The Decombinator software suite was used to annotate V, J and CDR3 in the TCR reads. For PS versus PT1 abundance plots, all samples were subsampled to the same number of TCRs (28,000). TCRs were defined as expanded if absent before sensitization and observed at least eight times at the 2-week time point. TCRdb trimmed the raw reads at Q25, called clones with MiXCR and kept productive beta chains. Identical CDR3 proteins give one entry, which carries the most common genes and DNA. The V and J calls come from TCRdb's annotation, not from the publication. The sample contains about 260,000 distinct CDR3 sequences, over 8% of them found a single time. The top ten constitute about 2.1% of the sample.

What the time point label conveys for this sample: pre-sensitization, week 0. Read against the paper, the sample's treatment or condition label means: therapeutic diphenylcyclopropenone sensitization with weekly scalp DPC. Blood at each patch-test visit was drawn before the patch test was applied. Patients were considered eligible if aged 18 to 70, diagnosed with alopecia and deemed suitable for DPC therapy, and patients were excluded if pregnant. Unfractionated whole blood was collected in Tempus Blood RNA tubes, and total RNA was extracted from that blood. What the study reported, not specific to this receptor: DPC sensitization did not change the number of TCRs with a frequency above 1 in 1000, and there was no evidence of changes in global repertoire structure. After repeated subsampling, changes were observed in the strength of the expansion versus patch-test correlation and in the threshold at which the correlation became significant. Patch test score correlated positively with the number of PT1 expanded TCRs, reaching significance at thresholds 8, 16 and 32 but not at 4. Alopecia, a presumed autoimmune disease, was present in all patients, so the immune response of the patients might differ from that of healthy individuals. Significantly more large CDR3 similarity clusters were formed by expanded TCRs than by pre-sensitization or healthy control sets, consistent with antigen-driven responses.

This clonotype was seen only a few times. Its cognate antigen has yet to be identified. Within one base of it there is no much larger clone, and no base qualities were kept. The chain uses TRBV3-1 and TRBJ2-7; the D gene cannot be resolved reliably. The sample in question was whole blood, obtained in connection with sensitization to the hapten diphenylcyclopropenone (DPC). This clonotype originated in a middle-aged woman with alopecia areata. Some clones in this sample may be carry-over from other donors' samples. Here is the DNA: TGTGCCAGCAGGAGAAGTCCTACCGTGAGCTCCTACGAGCAGTACTTC. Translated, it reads CASRRSPTVSSYEQYF.